This TCR beta chain was profiled in a study of T cell repertoires in cytomegalovirus infection. The trim removed 3 bases at V and 4 bases at J, leaving 6 bases unmatched. Germline V lookup: CDR1 SEHNR, CDR2 FQNEAQ (reference sequence). The CDR3 length is 14 residues. Each CDR3 protein gets one entry after TCRdb re-called the reads with MiXCR. The data hold around 200,000 distinct CDR3 sequences, with 15% to 20% observed a single time. The material sequenced was CD8+ T cells from PBMCs. The TCR comes from a human donor in good health (CMV status not recorded). Some clones in this sample may be carry-over from other donors' samples. The rearrangement joins TRBV7-9 to TRBJ2-7; 7 bases fit TRBD2. DNA for the CDR3: TGTGCCAGCAGCTTCCAGCGGGGACCGTACGAGCAGTACTTC. It translates to CASSFQRGPYEQYF.